This T cell receptor beta chain came from a study of monozygotic twins with inflammatory bowel disease. The CDR3 has 19 residues. CDR1 SSHAT and CDR2 FNYEAQ come from the germline V gene (reference sequence). Total RNA input per TCR library was around 3,500 ng. TCRdb reprocessed the 5' RACE reads and reports one entry per CDR3 protein, with no DNA. This table lists around 400,000 distinct CDR3 sequences. The chain combines TRBV7-7 with TRBJ2-2; TCRdb lists TRBD1, though no DNA is available to test this call. The source of this sequence is a human donor with ulcerative colitis or Crohn's disease, or a healthy co-twin of an affected twin (not recorded which). The sample taken for sequencing was blood. The CDR3: CASSLRASGGVAGTGELFF.